This TCR beta chain was sequenced for a study of response to subunit inactivated influenza vaccine. This clonotype was detected a few times. V gave up 5 bases and J gave up 4 bases; unmatched junction bases: 10. The CDR3 consists of 16 residues. MiXCR, applied by TCRdb to the RT-PCR reads, yields one record per CDR3 protein. The data hold about 540,000 distinct CDR3 sequences, with approximately 20% observed a single time. The sample was also linked to a second study, of T cells expressing NK-cell markers. This second study says: What made the TCR beta cDNA was 5'RACE template switching with UMIs. In sorted CD3+CD56+NKG2C+, CD3+CD56+NKG2C- and CD3+CD56-NKG2C+ T cells, TCR beta repertoires were obtained.

The V gene is TRBV12-3 or TRBV12-4, the J gene TRBJ2-5; 10 bases fit TRBD1. The sequence was obtained from a man aged 50 or older who received an inactivated influenza vaccine. Sequencing was performed on CD4+ T cells sorted from PBMCs, taken approximately 13 days after vaccination. CDR3 sequence reads: CASSLRQGARAETQYF. CDR3 in DNA: TGTGCCAGCAGTCTACGACAGGGGGCGCGGGCAGAGACCCAGTACTTC.